These 16 T cell receptor beta chains were all obtained from the same sample, sequenced in a study of control samples from healthy donors and cancer patients. The repertoire was sequenced with immunoSEQ multiplex PCR; TCRdb's copy has only in-frame clones and lacks some. Among fewer than 500,000 clones listed, more than 80% were seen once. The specimen was PBMCs. The receptor source for this set is a man between 35 and 55 years old with head and neck cancer.

This chain uses TRBV10-1 with TRBJ2-1; 12 nucleotides line up with TRBD2. CDR1 is WNHNN, CDR2 SYGVQD, per germline (reference sequence). This CDR3 is built from 17 residues. The J segment lost 5 bases and the V segment lost 3 bases, leaving 8 bases of the junction unmatched. The CDR3 DNA reads TGCGCCAGCAGTGACTCTACGACTAGCGGGAGAAACAATGAGCAGTTCTTC. This translates into CASSDSTTSGRNNEQFF.

This sequence joins TRBV5-1 and TRBJ2-3; 10 bases fit TRBD1. V lost 4 bases to trimming and J lost 1 base; unmatched junction nucleotides: 3. CDR3 size: 15 residues. The germline CDR1 and CDR2 sequences are SGHRS and YFSETQ. The CDR3 loop is CASSAGTGGTDTQYF. The CDR3 DNA is TGCGCCAGCAGCGCCGGGACAGGGGGCACAGATACGCAGTATTTT.

The chain combines TRBV5-1 with TRBJ2-3; either TRBD1 or TRBD2 may supply D (6 bases each). From germline, CDR1 is SGHRS and CDR2 YFSETQ. This CDR3 is built from 13 residues. The V end lost 4 bases, the J end lost 5 bases, and 11 bases lay between the germline ends. This chain's CDR3 is CASSEGGQDTQYF. CDR3 coding DNA: TGCGCCAGCAGCGAGGGGGGCCAAGATACGCAGTATTTT.

This chain connects TRBV29-1 to TRBJ1-2, with D perhaps matching TRBD1 (5 bases). The CDR3 totals 13 residues. CDR1 is SQVTM, CDR2 ANQGSEA, per germline. The V end was cut by 4 bases, the J end by 5 bases, with 14 bases between. The CDR3: CSVGEGTEYGYTF. The CDR3 nucleotides are TGCAGCGTTGGAGAGGGGACGGAATATGGCTACACCTTC. Based on the CDR3 plus reference TRBV29-1 and TRBJ1-2, the full variable domain is SAVISQKPSRDICQRGTSLTIQCQVDSQVTMMFWYRQQPGQSLTLIATANQGSEATYESGFVIDKFPISRPNLTFSTLTVSNMSPEDSSIYLCSVGEGTEYGYTFGSGTRLTVV.

This sequence joins TRBV10-1 and TRBJ2-7; TRBD1 might be the D (6 bases). Germline V gene data show CDR1 as WNHNN and CDR2 as SYGVQD (reference sequence). Trimming shortened V by 5 bases and J by 0 bases, and 14 bases separated the two germline ends. The length of the CDR3 is 15 residues. Written as DNA, the CDR3 is TGCGCCAGCAGTTCAGGGGAAGGCGTCTCCTACGAGCAGTACTTC. Residues: CASSSGEGVSYEQYF.

This chain links TRBV27 with TRBJ1-4; TRBD1 matches 7 bases. The junction had 16 bases not matched to a gene; V was cut back by 4 bases and J by 2 bases. The CDR3 length is 19 residues. Germline CDR1 reads MNHEY; CDR2 reads SMNVEV (reference sequence). The CDR3 DNA reads as TGTGCCAGCAGTTCAAACCGGGACAGTGGGGTGTGGACTAATGAAAAACTGTTTTTT. Its translation: CASSSNRDSGVWTNEKLFF.

The V call is TRBV9, the J call TRBJ2-2; D unclear. CDR3 length: 16 amino acids. V shed 0 bases and J shed 2 bases, with 11 bases lying between them. The germline V gene encodes CDR1 SGDLS and CDR2 YYNGEE. CDR3 in amino acids: CASSVGGKDNTGELFF. The CDR3 nucleotides are TGTGCCAGCAGCGTAGGGGGTAAGGACAACACCGGGGAGCTGTTTTTT.

This chain connects TRBV3-1 (or the pseudogene TRBV3-2) to TRBJ2-7, with 11 bases that match TRBD1. J was trimmed by 2 bases and V by 4 bases; bases with no gene match: 4. This CDR3 comprises 15 residues. Germline V gives CDR1 LGHDT, CDR2 YNNKEL (reference sequence). CDR3 sequence reads: CASSLSDRGPYEQYF. The CDR3 bases are TGTGCCAGCAGCCTATCGGACAGGGGGCCCTACGAGCAGTACTTC.

The table lists this clone with a few counts. This chain joins TRBV4-1 and TRBJ2-1; 13 nucleotides line up with TRBD2. Germline V CDR1 and CDR2: MGHRA, YSYEKL. Losses at the gene ends were 4 bases for V and 10 bases for J; bases not matched to a gene: 7. The CDR3 length is 15 residues. For the CDR3, the DNA is TGCGCCAGCAGCCTTACTAGCGGGGGGGCCGGAGAGCAGTTCTTC. Translating gives CASSLTSGGAGEQFF.

The rearrangement links TRBV2 to TRBJ1-3, with D perhaps matching TRBD1 (5 bases). CDR1 is SNHLY and CDR2 is FYNNEI in the germline V gene. The ends were cut back, 4 bases at V and 2 bases at J, with 9 bases in the middle. The CDR3 runs to 14 residues. The CDR3, as DNA: TGTGCCAGCAGTGTGATGGGGCCTGGAAACACCATATATTTT. Protein: CASSVMGPGNTIYF.

V is TRBV27 and J is TRBJ2-7; TRBD2 matches at 8 bases. The germline V gene encodes CDR1 MNHEY and CDR2 SMNVEV (reference sequence). With 7 bases clipped from V and 5 bases from J, the junction kept 7 bases outside the gene matches. The CDR3 is made up of 13 amino acids. CDR3 nucleotides: TGTGCCAGCACGGCGGGAGGAACGAACGAGCAGTACTTC. It translates to CASTAGGTNEQYF.

This chain joins TRBV18 and TRBJ1-5; TRBD1 is a possible D gene (6 bases). With 3 bases removed from V and 4 bases from J, the gap between germline ends came to 19 bases. From germline, CDR1 is KGHSH and CDR2 LQKENI. CDR3 length: 17 residues. The CDR3 here is CASSPFAGAGDNQPQHF. Written as DNA, the CDR3 is TGTGCCAGCTCACCTTTCGCGGGGGCCGGGGATAATCAGCCCCAGCATTTT.

This clone appeared a single time. The chain recombines TRBV28 with TRBJ2-1; D is possibly TRBD2 (6 bases). The CDR3 totals 13 residues. The germline V gene encodes CDR1 MDHEN and CDR2 SYDVKM. Trimming took off 11 bases at V and 2 bases at J, with 13 bases between the two ends. CDR3 amino acids: CAGGRRAYNEQFF. CDR3 coding DNA: TGTGCCGGGGGACGGAGGGCCTACAATGAGCAGTTCTTC.

This chain joins TRBV21-1 and TRBJ2-3; the table's D call of TRBD1 was not tested on the DNA. TRBV21-1 is classified as a pseudogene. This CDR3 comprises 16 residues. This chain's CDR3 is CASSATGGPVTDTQYF. CDR3 nucleotide sequence: TGTGCCAGCAGCGCGACAGGGGGACCAGTCACAGATACGCAGTATTTT.

This sequence joins TRBV30 and TRBJ2-7; D uncertain. CDR1 and CDR2 (germline): GTSNPN, SVGIG (reference sequence). The CDR3 extends over 12 amino acids. V gave up 3 bases and J gave up 6 bases, with 12 bases separating them. As DNA, the CDR3 is TGTGCCTGGAGATCCCAAGATTTCGAGCAGTACTTC. Amino acids: CAWRSQDFEQYF.

The V gene is TRBV19, the J gene TRBJ1-2; tentatively, D is TRBD1 (5 bases). Trimming pared 3 bases from V and 6 bases from J, leaving 11 bases between. The CDR3 runs to 13 residues. Germline V CDR1 and CDR2: LNHDA, SQIVND (reference sequence). The CDR3, as DNA: TGTGCCAGTAGTATCGTGGTAGGGGATGGCTACACCTTC. It encodes CASSIVVGDGYTF.